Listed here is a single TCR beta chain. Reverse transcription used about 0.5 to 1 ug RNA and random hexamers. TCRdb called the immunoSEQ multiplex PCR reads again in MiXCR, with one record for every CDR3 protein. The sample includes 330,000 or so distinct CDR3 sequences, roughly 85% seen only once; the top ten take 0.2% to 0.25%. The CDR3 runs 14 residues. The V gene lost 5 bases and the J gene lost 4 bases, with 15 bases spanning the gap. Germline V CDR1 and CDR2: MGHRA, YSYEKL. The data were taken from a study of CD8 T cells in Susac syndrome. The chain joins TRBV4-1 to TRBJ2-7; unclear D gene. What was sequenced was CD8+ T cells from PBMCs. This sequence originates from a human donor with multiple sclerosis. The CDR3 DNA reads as TGCGCCAGCAGCGCAAGTGGGCTGGGATACGAGCAGTACTTC. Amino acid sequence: CASSASGLGYEQYF.